These 32 T cell receptor beta chains share one sample of origin, sequenced in a study of human T cells and chemical hapten exposure. TCRdb processed the RACE reads anew with MiXCR; each CDR3 protein has one entry. This table has under 45,000 distinct CDR3 sequences, about 9.4% appearing once. Stated time point: pre-sensitization, week 0. Indicated treatment: therapeutic diphenylcyclopropenone sensitization with weekly scalp DPC. From whole blood left unfractionated, total RNA was extracted. The source material was whole blood, sampled in connection with sensitization to the hapten diphenylcyclopropenone (DPC). The receptors derive from a man between 45 and 60 years old with alopecia areata. Some clones in this sample may be carry-over from other donors' samples.

The CDR3 bases are TGTGCCAGCAGTTCAACCCATTCAGGGTCTTACGAGCAGTACTTC. Protein: CASSSTHSGSYEQYF. The V call is TRBV28, the J call TRBJ2-7, with D tentatively TRBD1 (5 bases). CDR3 size: 15 residues. Germline V gene lookup returns CDR1 MDHEN and CDR2 SYDVKM. Trimming left V 4 bases short and J 4 bases short, with 17 bases between.

The sample holds many counts of this clonotype. The chain recombines TRBV29-1 with TRBJ1-5, with unresolved D. CDR1 is SQVTM, CDR2 ANQGSEA, per germline. V shed 2 bases and J shed 1 base, with 6 bases lying between them. CDR3 size: 13 residues. Written as DNA, the CDR3 is TGCAGCGTTGAAATCGCAAGCAATCAGCCCCAGCATTTT. This encodes CSVEIASNQPQHF. Supplemented by reference TRBV29-1 and TRBJ1-5, the full variable domain reads SAVISQKPSRDICQRGTSLTIQCQVDSQVTMMFWYRQQPGQSLTLIATANQGSEATYESGFVIDKFPISRPNLTFSTLTVSNMSPEDSSIYLCSVEIASNQPQHFGDGTRLSIL.

This clonotype was counted ten times or more. The CDR3 sequence: CASSSPDEQFF. CDR3 bases: TGTGCCAGCAGTTCCCCGGATGAGCAGTTCTTC. The rearrangement joins TRBV28 to TRBJ2-1; D unclear. The V end was cut by 4 bases, the J end by 8 bases, with 6 bases between. The CDR3 has 11 amino acids. CDR1 and CDR2 from the germline V gene are MDHEN and SYDVKM.

This clonotype has ten or more counts. The chain links TRBV4-2 to TRBJ2-3, with D possibly TRBD2 on 5 matching bases. Trimming removed 0 bases at V and 5 bases at J, with 9 bases between. The CDR3 is made up of 14 amino acids. Germline-derived CDR1 and CDR2 are LGHNA and YNFKEQ. The CDR3 DNA follows: TGTGCCAGCAGCCAAGATCGGAGGCGAGATACGCAGTATTTT. Translation gives CASSQDRRRDTQYF.

Here the CDR3 DNA reads TGTGCCAGCACCCCCAGGGGTTACGAGCAGTACTTC. Protein sequence: CASTPRGYEQYF. V is TRBV28 and J is TRBJ2-7; weak D call: TRBD1 (6 bases). V dropped 7 bases and J dropped 4 bases, with 11 bases sitting between them. The CDR3 runs 12 residues. Germline V gene sequence: CDR1 MDHEN, CDR2 SYDVKM.

Ten or more counts support this clonotype. This sequence joins TRBV24-1 and TRBJ2-3; a possible D gene is TRBD2 (5 bases). Trimming took off 3 bases at V and 1 base at J, with 10 bases between the two ends. The CDR3 consists of 15 residues. Germline CDR1 KGHDR, CDR2 SFDVKD. For the CDR3, the DNA is TGTGCCACCAGTGATCCCAGCGGTCGCACAGATACGCAGTATTTT. This translates into CATSDPSGRTDTQYF.

This clonotype has just a few counts. This rearrangement joins TRBV7-2 to TRBJ2-1; 10 bases fit TRBD2. CDR1 is SGHTA and CDR2 is FQGNSA in the germline V gene. The CDR3 length is 18 residues. V shed 5 bases and J 6 bases; nucleotides not matched to a gene: 16. CDR3 loop: CASSLGHVGLAGANEQFF. CDR3 bases: TGTGCCAGCAGCCTGGGACATGTAGGCCTAGCGGGAGCCAATGAGCAGTTCTTC.

At least ten counts were recorded for this clonotype. This chain uses TRBV5-8 with TRBJ2-3, with a possible D match to TRBD2 (6 bases). The CDR3 totals 17 residues. Trimming pared 1 base from V and 7 bases from J, leaving 22 bases between. From germline, CDR1 is SGHTS and CDR2 YDEGEE. The DNA of the CDR3 is TGTGCCAGCAGCTTGAATCCCGGGACTCGAGCGGTTTATACGCAGTATTTT. Protein product: CASSLNPGTRAVYTQYF. The complete variable domain, with remaining parts taken from reference TRBV5-8 and TRBJ2-3, reads EAGVTQSPTHLIKTRGQQATLRCSPISGHTSVYWYQQALGLGLQFLLWYDEGEERNRGNFPPRFSGRQFPNYSSELNVNALELEDSALYLCASSLNPGTRAVYTQYFGPGTRLTVL.

The V and J genes are TRBV6-1 and TRBJ2-2, with TRBD2 identical over 8 bases. Germline V lookup: CDR1 MNHNS, CDR2 SASEGT. V lost 4 bases and J lost 5; bases outside the gene matches: 3. CDR3 length: 14 residues. The CDR3 here is CASSVQRGTGELFF. CDR3 in DNA: TGTGCCAGCAGTGTTCAGCGGGGGACCGGGGAGCTGTTTTTT.

This clonotype was recorded a few times. J is TRBJ2-5 and V is TRBV3-1, with 8 bases that match TRBD1. Germline loops: CDR1 LGHDT, CDR2 YNNKEL (reference sequence). The CDR3 length is 16 residues. The junction had 7 bases not matched to a gene; V was cut back by 1 base and J by 3 bases. The CDR3 here is CASSQVQDRAEETQYF. CDR3 coding DNA: TGTGCCAGCAGCCAAGTGCAGGACAGGGCTGAAGAGACCCAGTACTTC.

This clonotype was recorded at least ten times. The chain uses TRBV7-9 and TRBJ2-1; D not certain. This CDR3 comprises 15 residues. The V end was cut by 4 bases, the J end by 0 bases, with 10 bases between. The germline V gene encodes CDR1 SEHNR and CDR2 FQNEAQ (reference sequence). The CDR3 DNA reads TGTGCCAGCAGCTCCACATACAGCTCCTACAATGAGCAGTTCTTC. Its translation: CASSSTYSSYNEQFF.

This clonotype was seen a few times. The chain is built from TRBV10-2 and TRBJ2-3; D is undetermined. The V gene lost 9 bases and the J gene lost 0 bases, with 13 bases spanning the gap. Germline-derived CDR1 and CDR2 are WSHSY and SAAADI. There are 14 residues in the CDR3. The CDR3 DNA reads TGCGCCAGTGTGGACGGATCTAGCACAGATACGCAGTATTTT. Translated, it gives CASVDGSSTDTQYF.

This clonotype was counted only a few times. The chain links TRBV9 to TRBJ2-1; TRBD2 aligns across 11 bases. V lost 3 bases, J lost 4 bases, and 3 bases stayed unmatched. Germline lookup yields CDR1 SGDLS and CDR2 YYNGEE. The CDR3 length is 15 residues. CDR3 DNA: TGTGCCAGCAGCGCCGGGACTAGCGGTTACAATGAGCAGTTCTTC. It codes for CASSAGTSGYNEQFF.

The chain recombines TRBV9 with TRBJ2-7, with 7 bases matching TRBD1. The CDR3 loop spans 16 amino acids. Losses at the gene ends were 4 bases for V and 0 bases for J; bases not matched to a gene: 10. The germline V gene has CDR1 SGDLS and CDR2 YYNGEE. This CDR3 is CASSIMSGGSSYEQYF. Written as DNA, the CDR3 is TGTGCCAGCAGCATTATGTCAGGGGGAAGCTCCTACGAGCAGTACTTC.

This clonotype was counted only a few times. V and J are TRBV20-1 and TRBJ1-5; 7 bases agree with TRBD1. From germline, CDR1 is DFQATT and CDR2 SNEGSKA (reference sequence). The J segment lost 7 bases and the V segment lost 7 bases, leaving 7 bases of the junction unmatched. The CDR3 is 12 amino acids. The CDR3 loop is CSVGQGGQPQHF. In DNA, the CDR3 is TGCAGTGTAGGGCAGGGGGGACAGCCCCAGCATTTT.

This clonotype was seen at least ten times. This chain uses TRBV7-9 with TRBJ2-5; D is possibly TRBD2 (5 bases). CDR1 and CDR2 from the germline V gene are SEHNR and FQNEAQ (reference sequence). V was cut by 6 bases and J by 4 bases, with 12 bases left in between. This CDR3 contains 13 residues. The CDR3 DNA follows: TGTGCCAGCAGGGCCGCGGGCGGAGAGACCCAGTACTTC. The encoded protein is CASRAAGGETQYF.

V is TRBV27 and J is TRBJ2-1; 10 bases fit TRBD1. CDR1 and CDR2 from the germline V gene are MNHEY and SMNVEV (reference sequence). The CDR3 consists of 14 residues. After removal of 3 bases from V and 9 bases from J, the junction contained 5 bases not matched to a gene. Written as DNA, the CDR3 is TGTGCCAGCAGTTTTGGGACAGGGGAAGGTGAGCAGTTCTTC. Translated, it gives CASSFGTGEGEQFF.

This clonotype was picked up a small number of times. V gene TRBV29-1 combines with J gene TRBJ2-5; D is unclear. Germline-derived CDR1 and CDR2 are SQVTM and ANQGSEA. The CDR3 spans 11 residues. Trimming cost V 7 bases and J 1 base, with 7 bases left between them. This CDR3 is CSDRTQETQYF. In DNA, the CDR3 is TGCAGCGACCGTACCCAAGAGACCCAGTACTTC.

The V and J genes are TRBV3-1 and TRBJ2-3; no reliable D call. This CDR3 is 14 amino acids long. Germline values: CDR1 LGHDT, CDR2 YNNKEL (reference sequence). Trimming took off 6 bases at V and 1 base at J, with 11 bases between the two ends. DNA for the CDR3: TGTGCCAGCAGGGACCTAAGCCGCACAGATACGCAGTATTTT. This sequence encodes CASRDLSRTDTQYF.

This clonotype was counted many times. The J gene is TRBJ1-1, the V gene TRBV29-1; D unclear. V was trimmed by 2 bases and J by 3 bases, leaving 4 bases between them. The CDR3 sequence is 11 residues long. Germline CDR1 and CDR2: SQVTM and ANQGSEA. Here the CDR3 DNA reads TGCAGCGTTGAAAGGGACACTGAAGCTTTCTTT. Translating gives CSVERDTEAFF.

This clonotype has a count of ten or more. This rearrangement joins TRBV29-1 to TRBJ2-5; 9 bases map to TRBD1. This CDR3 spans 13 amino acids. Germline CDR1 reads SQVTM; CDR2 reads ANQGSEA. The trim removed 6 bases at V and 4 bases at J, leaving 6 bases unmatched. CDR3 bases: TGCAGCGTACCGGGACAGGGTGGAGAGACCCAGTACTTC. It encodes CSVPGQGGETQYF.

This chain joins TRBV7-2 and TRBJ2-6; 8 bases fit TRBD1. CDR1 is SGHTA and CDR2 is FQGNSA in the germline V gene. Trimming took 4 bases from V and 1 from J; bases not matched to a gene: 9. The CDR3 is 18 amino acids. CDR3 sequence reads: CASSSRTGLISGANVLTF. CDR3 in DNA: TGTGCCAGCAGCTCCCGGACAGGGTTAATATCTGGGGCCAACGTCCTGACTTTC.

This clonotype has more than one count but fewer than ten. The chain has TRBV11-2 and TRBJ2-5; D not resolved. Germline V CDR1 and CDR2: SGHAT, FQNNGV. The CDR3 covers 15 residues. Trimming removed 1 base at V and 5 bases at J, with 14 bases between. CDR3 sequence: CASSLVAYARETQYF. As DNA, the CDR3 is TGTGCCAGCAGCTTAGTAGCTTACGCGCGGGAGACCCAGTACTTC.

This clonotype was counted at least ten times. V and J are TRBV20-1 and TRBJ2-7; 11 bases map to TRBD2. Germline V gene lookup returns CDR1 DFQATT and CDR2 SNEGSKA (reference sequence). Losses at the gene ends were 8 bases for V and 7 bases for J; bases not matched to a gene: 10. This CDR3 comprises 13 residues. The CDR3 bases are TGCAGTACTAATCTAGCGGGAGGTCGGGAGCAGTACTTC. Protein sequence: CSTNLAGGREQYF.

CDR3 in amino acids: CASSPLLHQSTDTQYF. The CDR3 DNA reads as TGTGCCAGCAGTCCACTCCTGCACCAAAGCACAGATACGCAGTATTTT. The chain combines TRBV6-1 with TRBJ2-3; D not certain. The CDR3 has 16 residues. Germline V gene data show CDR1 as MNHNS and CDR2 as SASEGT. V dropped 5 bases and J dropped 0 bases, with 15 bases sitting between them.

In this sample, this clonotype turned up many times. The CDR3 DNA reads TGTGCCAGCACACAGAGGAGGCGATTGAACACTGAAGCTTTCTTT. The encoded protein is CASTQRRRLNTEAFF. This chain uses TRBV7-9 with TRBJ1-1; D uncertain. The V end lost 7 bases, the J end lost 0 bases, and 15 bases lay between the germline ends. Germline V gene lookup returns CDR1 SEHNR and CDR2 FQNEAQ (reference sequence). The length of the CDR3 is 15 residues.

V gene TRBV28 combines with J gene TRBJ2-7; 7 nucleotides align to TRBD1. CDR1 and CDR2 from the germline V gene are MDHEN and SYDVKM. This CDR3 is built from 14 residues. V gave up 6 bases and J gave up 3 bases; unmatched junction bases: 8. The CDR3 region is CASSRGTEVYEQYF. CDR3 DNA sequence: TGTGCCAGCAGCAGAGGGACAGAAGTCTACGAGCAGTACTTC.

This clonotype was seen repeatedly, ten times or more. The genes are TRBV29-1 and TRBJ2-7; a possible D gene is TRBD2 (6 bases). CDR1 is SQVTM, CDR2 ANQGSEA, per germline. The ends were cut back, 4 bases at V and 6 bases at J, with 22 bases in the middle. The length of the CDR3 is 15 residues. CDR3: CSVALSRRARVEQYF. The CDR3, as DNA: TGCAGCGTTGCCTTATCTAGGAGGGCGCGTGTCGAGCAGTACTTC.

This clonotype came up many times. The V gene is TRBV12-3 or TRBV12-4, the J gene TRBJ2-1; 7 bases match TRBD2. CDR3 size: 14 residues. V shed 8 bases, J shed 5 bases, and the junction held 9 bases outside the gene matches. CDR3 DNA: TGTGCCAGCGGGAACCGGGACTATAACAATGAGCAGTTCTTC. Amino acids: CASGNRDYNNEQFF.

Ten or more counts support this clonotype. The V gene is TRBV28, the J gene TRBJ1-2; TRBD1 is a possible D gene (5 bases). The CDR3 covers 14 residues. The ends were cut back, 3 bases at V and 0 bases at J, with 8 bases in the middle. Germline values: CDR1 MDHEN, CDR2 SYDVKM. The CDR3 DNA sequence: TGTGCCAGCAGTTTGGGGACTACTAACTATGGCTACACCTTC. Encoded protein: CASSLGTTNYGYTF.

The chain uses TRBV7-6 and TRBJ2-5; 8 nucleotides line up with TRBD1. This CDR3 spans 15 amino acids. Germline lookup yields CDR1 SGHVS and CDR2 FNYEAQ. V shed 3 bases and J 5 bases; nucleotides not matched to a gene: 8. CDR3 DNA: TGTGCCAGCAGCTTCAGTCCAGGGGGCGTGGAGACCCAGTACTTC. Encoded protein: CASSFSPGGVETQYF.

This clonotype was seen many times. The rearrangement uses TRBV19 and TRBJ2-1; D call uncertain. The germline CDR1 and CDR2 sequences are LNHDA and SQIVND (reference sequence). The CDR3 extends over 16 amino acids. The V end lost 3 bases, the J end lost 4 bases, and 16 bases lay between the germline ends. The CDR3 region is CASSIFSSSDYNEQFF. As DNA, the CDR3 is TGTGCCAGTAGTATTTTTAGCAGCTCGGATTACAATGAGCAGTTCTTC.